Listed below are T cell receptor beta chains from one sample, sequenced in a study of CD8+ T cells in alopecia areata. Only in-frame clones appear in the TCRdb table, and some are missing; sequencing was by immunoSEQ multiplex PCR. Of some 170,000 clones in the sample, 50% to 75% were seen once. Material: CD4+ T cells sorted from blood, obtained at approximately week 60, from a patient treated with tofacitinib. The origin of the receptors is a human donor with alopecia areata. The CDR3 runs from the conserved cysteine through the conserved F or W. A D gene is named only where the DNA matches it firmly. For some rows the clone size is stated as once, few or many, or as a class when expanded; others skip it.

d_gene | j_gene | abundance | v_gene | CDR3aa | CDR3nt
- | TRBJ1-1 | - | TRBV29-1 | CSVEPILITAAFF | TGCAGCGTTGAACCTATACTCATTACAGCGGCTTTCTTT
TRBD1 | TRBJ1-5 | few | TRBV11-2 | CASSVGTGGQPQHF | TGTGCCAGCAGTGTCGGGACAGGGGGTCAGCCCCAGCATTTT
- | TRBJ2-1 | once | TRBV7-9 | CASSYLGQSSYNEQFF | TGTGCCAGCAGTTACCTAGGGCAGAGCTCCTACAATGAGCAGTTCTTC
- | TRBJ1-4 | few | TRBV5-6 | CASSLRAVEKLFF | TGTGCCAGCAGCTTGAGGGCTGTTGAAAAACTGTTTTTT
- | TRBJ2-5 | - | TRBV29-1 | CSVEDTGLEETQYF | TGCAGCGTTGAAGATACCGGCCTAGAAGAGACCCAGTACTTC
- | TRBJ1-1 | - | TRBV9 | CASSVLTADSGTEAFF | TGTGCCAGCAGCGTACTGACAGCCGATTCGGGCACTGAAGCTTTCTTT
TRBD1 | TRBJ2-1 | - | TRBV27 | CASTGQGGGNEQFF | TGTGCCAGCACCGGACAGGGCGGTGGCAATGAGCAGTTCTTC
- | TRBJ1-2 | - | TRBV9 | CASSVGRGYGYTF | TGTGCCAGCAGCGTAGGCCGAGGCTATGGCTACACCTTC
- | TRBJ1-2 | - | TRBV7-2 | CASSLSKANYGYTF | TGTGCCAGCAGCTTATCTAAGGCTAACTATGGCTACACCTTC
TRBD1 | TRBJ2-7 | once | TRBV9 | CASSVGGQGYEQYF | TGTGCCAGCAGCGTAGGAGGACAGGGCTACGAGCAGTACTTC
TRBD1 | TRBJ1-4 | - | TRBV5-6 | CASSSTTGLSYEKLFF | TGTGCCAGCAGCTCAACGACAGGGTTGTCTTATGAAAAACTGTTTTTT
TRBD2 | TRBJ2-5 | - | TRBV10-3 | CAIASGVRETQYF | TGTGCCATCGCCAGCGGGGTCCGGGAGACCCAGTACTTC
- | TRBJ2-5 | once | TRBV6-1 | CASSADRFQETQYF | TGTGCCAGCAGTGCAGACAGGTTTCAAGAGACCCAGTACTTC
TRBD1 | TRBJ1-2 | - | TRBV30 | CAWGYGTAEYGYTF | TGTGCCTGGGGGTATGGGACAGCCGAGTATGGCTACACCTTC
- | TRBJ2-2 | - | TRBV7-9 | CASSLGSVFGGELFF | TGTGCCAGCAGCTTAGGATCTGTCTTCGGCGGGGAGCTGTTTTTT
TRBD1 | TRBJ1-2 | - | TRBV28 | CASTDPGTALYGYTF | TGTGCCAGCACCGATCCCGGGACAGCCCTCTATGGCTACACCTTC
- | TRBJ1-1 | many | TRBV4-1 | CASSLLFRNTEAFF | TGCGCCAGCAGCCTCCTCTTTCGGAACACTGAAGCTTTCTTT
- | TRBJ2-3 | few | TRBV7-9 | CASSSRGSSTDTQYF | TGTGCCAGCAGCTCGAGGGGTAGTTCCACAGATACGCAGTATTTT
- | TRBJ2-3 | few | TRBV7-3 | CASSLLPTGSTDTQYF | TGTGCCAGCAGCTTATTACCCACCGGGAGCACAGATACGCAGTATTTT
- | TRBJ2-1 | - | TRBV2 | CASSVKRQDNEQFF | TGTGCCAGCAGTGTAAAAAGACAGGACAATGAGCAGTTCTTC
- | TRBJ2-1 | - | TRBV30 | CAWSQGASYNEQFF | TGTGCCTGGAGCCAGGGTGCATCCTACAATGAGCAGTTCTTC
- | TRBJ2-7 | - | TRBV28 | CASSFVGGQSSYEQYF | TGTGCCAGCAGTTTTGTTGGGGGACAAAGCTCCTACGAGCAGTACTTC
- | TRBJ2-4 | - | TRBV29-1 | CSGAPGGSKNIQYF | TGCAGCGGCGCCCCAGGAGGCAGCAAAAACATTCAGTACTTC
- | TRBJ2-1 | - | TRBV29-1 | CSVVRRTNNEQFF | TGCAGCGTTGTGAGACGGACTAACAATGAGCAGTTCTTC
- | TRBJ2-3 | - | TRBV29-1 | CSVVTTTDTQYF | TGCAGCGTTGTGACTACCACAGATACGCAGTATTTT
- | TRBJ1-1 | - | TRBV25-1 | CASSESGNTRAEAFF | TGTGCCAGCAGTGAATCTGGCAACACTCGCGCTGAAGCTTTCTTT
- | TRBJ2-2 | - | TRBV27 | CASSFLVGGRTGELFF | TGTGCCAGCAGTTTCTTAGTGGGGGGGCGAACCGGGGAGCTGTTTTTT
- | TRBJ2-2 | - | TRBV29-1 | CSAVTNTGELFF | TGCAGCGCTGTTACGAACACCGGGGAGCTGTTTTTT
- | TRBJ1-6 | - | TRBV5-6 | CASQQDYNSPLHF | TGTGCCAGCCAACAGGACTACAATTCACCCCTCCACTTT
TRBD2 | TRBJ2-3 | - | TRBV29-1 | CSVRTSGGAGDTQYF | TGCAGCGTGAGGACTAGCGGGGGGGCCGGAGATACGCAGTATTTT
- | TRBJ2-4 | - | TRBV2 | CASSERGRGNIQYF | TGTGCCAGCAGTGAGAGGGGGAGGGGAAACATTCAGTACTTC
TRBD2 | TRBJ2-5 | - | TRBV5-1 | CASSRTSGGPWETQYF | TGCGCCAGCAGCCGGACTAGCGGGGGGCCGTGGGAGACCCAGTACTTC
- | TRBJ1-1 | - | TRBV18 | CASSSQGNQVTEAFF | TGTGCCAGCTCATCACAGGGTAATCAAGTCACTGAAGCTTTCTTT
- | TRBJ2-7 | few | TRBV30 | CAWSVGATGLWQYF | TGTGCCTGGAGTGTAGGGGCAACGGGACTGTGGCAGTACTTC
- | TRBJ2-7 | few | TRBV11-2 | CASSLQGSFYIPSYEQYF | TGTGCCAGCAGCTTACAGGGATCCTTTTACATTCCTTCTTACGAGCAGTACTTC
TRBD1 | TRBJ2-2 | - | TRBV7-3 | CASSERGPGELFF | TGTGCCAGCAGCGAGAGGGGGCCTGGGGAGCTGTTTTTT
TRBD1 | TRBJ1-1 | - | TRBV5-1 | CASSPTGGDTEAFF | TGCGCCAGCAGCCCGACAGGGGGGGACACTGAAGCTTTCTTT
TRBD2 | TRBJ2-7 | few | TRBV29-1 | CSVEDGGVTSGGKYF | TGCAGCGTTGAAGATGGCGGGGTGACTAGCGGGGGCAAGTACTTC
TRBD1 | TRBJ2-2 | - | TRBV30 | CAWSVVKGAVTGELFF | TGTGCCTGGAGTGTTGTCAAGGGGGCGGTCACCGGGGAGCTGTTTTTT
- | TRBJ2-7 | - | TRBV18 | CASSPRQNYEQYF | TGTGCCAGCTCACCCCGCCAGAACTACGAGCAGTACTTC